A selection of T cell receptor beta chains follows, all from one sample in a study of shared clonotypes between healthy human individuals. The data were produced by immunoSEQ multiplex PCR, yet TCRdb's version contains in-frame clones alone and is incomplete. The repertoire holds approximately 2,000,000 clones, with 93% as singletons. The sequencing input was naive CD8+ T cells from PBMCs. These receptors originate from a man aged 18-30 years in good health. Some clones in this sample may be carry-over from other donors' samples. Each CDR3 is given with its conserved first and last residue. Fields, in order: V gene, D gene, clone size, J gene, CDR3 protein, CDR3 DNA. D genes are given only for firm matches. The size entry is marked missing in some rows and otherwise reads once, few, many or a size class.

V gene: TRBV6-6; D gene: NA; clone size: NA; J gene: TRBJ2-7; CDR3 protein: CASSYSPSLIYEQYF; CDR3 DNA: TGTGCCAGCAGTTACTCGCCCTCATTGATCTACGAGCAGTACTTC
V gene: TRBV9; D gene: TRBD2; clone size: NA; J gene: TRBJ2-7; CDR3 protein: CASSGLAGYEQYF; CDR3 DNA: TGTGCCAGCAGCGGACTAGCGGGATACGAGCAGTACTTC
V gene: TRBV6-6; D gene: NA; clone size: NA; J gene: TRBJ1-2; CDR3 protein: CASSGPRTSYGYTF; CDR3 DNA: TGTGCCAGCAGTGGGCCCCGGACCTCGTATGGCTACACCTTC
V gene: TRBV4-3; D gene: TRBD1; clone size: NA; J gene: TRBJ2-7; CDR3 protein: CASSDTTGGTYEQYF; CDR3 DNA: TGCGCCAGCAGCGATACGACAGGGGGTACCTACGAGCAGTACTTC
V gene: TRBV27; D gene: NA; clone size: NA; J gene: TRBJ2-2; CDR3 protein: CASSPRGSGELFF; CDR3 DNA: TGTGCCAGCAGTCCCAGGGGTTCCGGGGAGCTGTTTTTT
V gene: TRBV27; D gene: NA; clone size: NA; J gene: TRBJ2-7; CDR3 protein: CASSLFRGLGDEQYF; CDR3 DNA: TGTGCCAGCAGTTTATTTCGGGGTCTCGGCGACGAGCAGTACTTC
V gene: TRBV29-1; D gene: NA; clone size: NA; J gene: TRBJ2-5; CDR3 protein: CSASGGQETQYF; CDR3 DNA: TGCAGCGCCTCAGGGGGGCAAGAGACCCAGTACTTC
V gene: TRBV27; D gene: TRBD2; clone size: NA; J gene: TRBJ2-7; CDR3 protein: CASRWGAGGDYEQYF; CDR3 DNA: TGTGCCAGCCGTTGGGGGGCGGGGGGCGACTACGAGCAGTACTTC
V gene: TRBV5-4; D gene: NA; clone size: NA; J gene: TRBJ2-3; CDR3 protein: CASSGEESTDTQYF; CDR3 DNA: TGTGCCAGCAGTGGGGAGGAGAGCACAGATACGCAGTATTTT
V gene: TRBV6-5; D gene: NA; clone size: NA; J gene: TRBJ2-7; CDR3 protein: CASSGAGTFYEQYF; CDR3 DNA: TGTGCCAGCAGTGGGGCCGGGACCTTCTACGAGCAGTACTTC
V gene: TRBV4-2; D gene: NA; clone size: NA; J gene: TRBJ2-1; CDR3 protein: CASSQPQAGARNTNEQFF; CDR3 DNA: TGTGCCAGCAGCCAACCCCAGGCGGGTGCGAGGAATACCAATGAGCAGTTCTTC
V gene: TRBV19; D gene: NA; clone size: NA; J gene: TRBJ2-1; CDR3 protein: CATTPGSQNLYNEQFF; CDR3 DNA: TGTGCCACCACGCCGGGCAGCCAGAACCTATACAATGAGCAGTTCTTC
V gene: TRBV28; D gene: TRBD1; clone size: NA; J gene: TRBJ1-1; CDR3 protein: CASLNPGTVTPNTEAFF; CDR3 DNA: TGTGCCAGCCTCAACCCCGGGACAGTTACGCCGAACACTGAAGCTTTCTTT
V gene: TRBV27; D gene: NA; clone size: once; J gene: TRBJ1-5; CDR3 protein: CASTVREGQPQHF; CDR3 DNA: TGTGCCAGCACCGTTAGGGAGGGACAGCCCCAGCATTTT
V gene: TRBV6-5; D gene: TRBD1; clone size: NA; J gene: TRBJ2-7; CDR3 protein: CASRETTGEYEQYF; CDR3 DNA: TGTGCCAGCAGAGAGACGACAGGGGAATACGAGCAGTACTTC
V gene: TRBV15; D gene: NA; clone size: NA; J gene: TRBJ2-3; CDR3 protein: CATSRAGVTDTQYF; CDR3 DNA: TGTGCCACCAGCAGAGCGGGTGTCACAGATACGCAGTATTTT
V gene: TRBV27; D gene: NA; clone size: NA; J gene: TRBJ2-1; CDR3 protein: CASSPSRDEQFF; CDR3 DNA: TGTGCCAGCAGTCCAAGTCGGGATGAGCAGTTCTTC
V gene: TRBV28; D gene: TRBD2; clone size: NA; J gene: TRBJ2-7; CDR3 protein: CATTSGRIYEQYF; CDR3 DNA: TGTGCCACCACTAGCGGGAGGATCTACGAGCAGTACTTC
V gene: TRBV28; D gene: NA; clone size: NA; J gene: TRBJ2-7; CDR3 protein: CASSLMGASYEQYF; CDR3 DNA: TGTGCCAGCAGTTTAATGGGGGCCTCCTACGAGCAGTACTTC
V gene: TRBV11-2; D gene: TRBD1; clone size: NA; J gene: TRBJ1-2; CDR3 protein: CASSLGTGALYGYTF; CDR3 DNA: TGTGCCAGCAGCTTAGGGACAGGGGCACTCTATGGCTACACCTTC
V gene: TRBV4-1; D gene: NA; clone size: NA; J gene: TRBJ1-2; CDR3 protein: CASSQPVFSSYGYTF; CDR3 DNA: TGCGCCAGCAGCCAACCGGTTTTCAGTTCCTATGGCTACACCTTC
V gene: TRBV27; D gene: TRBD1; clone size: NA; J gene: TRBJ1-5; CDR3 protein: CASSPSQGEGVQPQHF; CDR3 DNA: TGTGCCAGCAGTCCATCACAGGGGGAAGGAGTTCAGCCCCAGCATTTT
V gene: TRBV6-1; D gene: NA; clone size: few; J gene: TRBJ1-1; CDR3 protein: CASSPPKGMNTEAFF; CDR3 DNA: TGTGCCAGCAGCCCCCCGAAGGGGATGAACACTGAAGCTTTCTTT
V gene: TRBV5-6; D gene: NA; clone size: NA; J gene: TRBJ2-3; CDR3 protein: CASSLELRSTDTQYF; CDR3 DNA: TGTGCCAGCAGCTTGGAATTGCGGAGCACAGATACGCAGTATTTT
V gene: TRBV7-2; D gene: NA; clone size: NA; J gene: TRBJ2-3; CDR3 protein: CASSSRPQDSHEWNTQYF; CDR3 DNA: TGTGCCAGCAGCTCGAGGCCCCAAGATTCCCATGAGTGGAATACGCAGTATTTT
V gene: TRBV2; D gene: NA; clone size: NA; J gene: TRBJ1-2; CDR3 protein: CASSNHQQGNYGYTF; CDR3 DNA: TGTGCCAGCAGTAACCACCAACAGGGAAACTATGGCTACACCTTC
V gene: TRBV30; D gene: TRBD2; clone size: NA; J gene: TRBJ2-1; CDR3 protein: CAWSVGGRSGNEQFF; CDR3 DNA: TGTGCCTGGAGTGTCGGCGGGAGATCGGGGAATGAGCAGTTCTTC
V gene: TRBV27; D gene: TRBD1; clone size: once; J gene: TRBJ1-2; CDR3 protein: CASSPDRGSGGYGYTF; CDR3 DNA: TGTGCCAGCAGTCCAGACAGGGGATCGGGAGGCTATGGCTACACCTTC
V gene: TRBV4-2; D gene: TRBD2; clone size: NA; J gene: TRBJ2-1; CDR3 protein: CASSPTASGGRGEQFF; CDR3 DNA: TGTGCCAGCAGCCCGACGGCTAGCGGGGGGCGAGGTGAGCAGTTCTTC
V gene: TRBV2; D gene: NA; clone size: NA; J gene: TRBJ2-3; CDR3 protein: CASSDGGAGTDTQYF; CDR3 DNA: TGTGCCAGCAGCGATGGGGGGGCGGGCACAGATACGCAGTATTTT
V gene: TRBV5-1; D gene: TRBD2; clone size: NA; J gene: TRBJ2-7; CDR3 protein: CASSFLADSYEQYF; CDR3 DNA: TGCGCCAGCAGCTTTCTAGCGGACTCCTACGAGCAGTACTTC
V gene: TRBV4-1; D gene: NA; clone size: NA; J gene: TRBJ1-1; CDR3 protein: CASSQDRGGDTEAFF; CDR3 DNA: TGCGCCAGCAGCCAAGATCGCGGGGGCGACACTGAAGCTTTCTTT
V gene: TRBV7-3; D gene: NA; clone size: NA; J gene: TRBJ2-1; CDR3 protein: CASSLGLANEQFF; CDR3 DNA: TGTGCCAGCAGCTTAGGGCTAGCGAATGAGCAGTTCTTC
V gene: TRBV25-1; D gene: NA; clone size: once; J gene: TRBJ2-7; CDR3 protein: CASSGDVEAPYEQYF; CDR3 DNA: TGTGCCAGCAGTGGGGACGTAGAGGCCCCCTACGAGCAGTACTTC
V gene: TRBV7-6; D gene: TRBD2; clone size: NA; J gene: TRBJ2-2; CDR3 protein: CASSTLAGRTGELFF; CDR3 DNA: TGTGCCAGCAGCACCTTAGCGGGACGCACCGGGGAGCTGTTTTTT
V gene: TRBV29-1; D gene: NA; clone size: once; J gene: TRBJ2-7; CDR3 protein: CSVFGVTSTGTYEQYF; CDR3 DNA: TGCAGCGTCTTTGGGGTGACATCAACCGGGACCTACGAGCAGTACTTC
V gene: TRBV19; D gene: TRBD1; clone size: NA; J gene: TRBJ1-2; CDR3 protein: CASSSGTEYYGYTF; CDR3 DNA: TGTGCCAGTAGTTCCGGGACAGAGTACTATGGCTACACCTTC
V gene: TRBV29-1; D gene: NA; clone size: NA; J gene: TRBJ2-4; CDR3 protein: CSVEGRPNIQYF; CDR3 DNA: TGCAGCGTTGAGGGCAGACCGAACATTCAGTACTTC
V gene: TRBV4-1; D gene: TRBD2; clone size: NA; J gene: TRBJ2-7; CDR3 protein: CASSQGGWREGYEQYF; CDR3 DNA: TGCGCCAGCAGCCAGGGGGGGTGGCGGGAGGGTTACGAGCAGTACTTC
V gene: TRBV5-6; D gene: NA; clone size: NA; J gene: TRBJ1-3; CDR3 protein: CASSLSSALGNTIYF; CDR3 DNA: TGTGCCAGCAGCTTATCATCAGCCCTTGGAAACACCATATATTTT
V gene: TRBV28; D gene: NA; clone size: NA; J gene: TRBJ2-5; CDR3 protein: CATLAAPGGETQYF; CDR3 DNA: TGTGCCACCTTAGCGGCCCCCGGGGGAGAGACCCAGTACTTC
V gene: TRBV27; D gene: NA; clone size: NA; J gene: TRBJ1-2; CDR3 protein: CASRPSSGHYGYTF; CDR3 DNA: TGTGCCAGCAGACCCTCTTCCGGTCACTATGGCTACACCTTC
V gene: TRBV7-2; D gene: TRBD1; clone size: NA; J gene: TRBJ1-2; CDR3 protein: CASSLDRGASYGYTF; CDR3 DNA: TGTGCCAGCAGCTTGGACAGGGGAGCGTCCTATGGCTACACCTTC
V gene: TRBV13; D gene: NA; clone size: NA; J gene: TRBJ2-2; CDR3 protein: CASSAVRGTGELFF; CDR3 DNA: TGTGCCAGCAGCGCGGTGAGGGGCACCGGGGAGCTGTTTTTT
V gene: TRBV7-9; D gene: NA; clone size: NA; J gene: TRBJ2-1; CDR3 protein: CASSFVLQSYNEQFF; CDR3 DNA: TGTGCCAGCAGCTTCGTATTGCAGTCCTACAATGAGCAGTTCTTC
V gene: TRBV27; D gene: NA; clone size: once; J gene: TRBJ2-3; CDR3 protein: CASSFVGLTSTDTQYF; CDR3 DNA: TGTGCCAGCAGTTTCGTCGGACTGACTAGCACAGATACGCAGTATTTT
V gene: TRBV7-2; D gene: TRBD2; clone size: once; J gene: TRBJ2-5; CDR3 protein: CASSFAPLGLATQETQYF; CDR3 DNA: TGTGCCAGCAGCTTCGCTCCACTAGGACTAGCGACCCAAGAGACCCAGTACTTC
V gene: TRBV29-1; D gene: NA; clone size: NA; J gene: TRBJ1-2; CDR3 protein: CSVLTPGLANYGYTF; CDR3 DNA: TGCAGCGTTTTAACACCGGGACTGGCTAACTATGGCTACACCTTC
V gene: TRBV4-1; D gene: NA; clone size: NA; J gene: TRBJ1-2; CDR3 protein: CASSQDWSDYGYTF; CDR3 DNA: TGCGCCAGCAGCCAAGATTGGAGCGACTATGGCTACACCTTC
V gene: TRBV9; D gene: TRBD2; clone size: NA; J gene: TRBJ2-1; CDR3 protein: CASSFVSGRVYNEQFF; CDR3 DNA: TGTGCCAGCAGCTTTGTTAGCGGGAGAGTGTACAATGAGCAGTTCTTC
V gene: TRBV6-1; D gene: NA; clone size: NA; J gene: TRBJ2-5; CDR3 protein: CASSEWVAGGSSQETQYF; CDR3 DNA: TGTGCCAGCAGTGAATGGGTTGCAGGGGGGAGTTCTCAAGAGACCCAGTACTTC
V gene: TRBV19; D gene: NA; clone size: NA; J gene: TRBJ1-2; CDR3 protein: CASSISGEAYGYTF; CDR3 DNA: TGTGCCAGTAGTATAAGCGGGGAGGCCTATGGCTACACCTTC
V gene: TRBV18; D gene: NA; clone size: NA; J gene: TRBJ2-1; CDR3 protein: CASSLPKGGDEQFF; CDR3 DNA: TGTGCCAGCTCCCTACCTAAGGGGGGCGATGAGCAGTTCTTC
V gene: TRBV20-1; D gene: NA; clone size: few; J gene: TRBJ1-1; CDR3 protein: CSAGSTEAFF; CDR3 DNA: TGCAGTGCGGGGAGTACTGAAGCTTTCTTT
V gene: TRBV21-1; D gene: NA; clone size: once; J gene: TRBJ1-1; CDR3 protein: CASKYEKKGQGNGMAEAFF; CDR3 DNA: TGTGCCAGCAAATACGAGAAGAAGGGACAGGGCAATGGTATGGCTGAAGCTTTCTTT
V gene: TRBV19; D gene: TRBD2; clone size: NA; J gene: TRBJ2-1; CDR3 protein: CASSIEAGGLYNEQFF; CDR3 DNA: TGTGCCAGTAGTATCGAGGCGGGAGGCCTATACAATGAGCAGTTCTTC
V gene: TRBV13; D gene: NA; clone size: NA; J gene: TRBJ1-2; CDR3 protein: CASSLGQGPSNYGYTF; CDR3 DNA: TGTGCCAGCAGCTTAGGGCAGGGGCCCTCTAACTATGGCTACACCTTC
V gene: TRBV27; D gene: TRBD2; clone size: NA; J gene: TRBJ2-7; CDR3 protein: CASSLAIAGSYEQYF; CDR3 DNA: TGTGCCAGCAGTTTAGCTATAGCGGGAAGCTACGAGCAGTACTTC